Listed here are 19 T cell receptor beta chains from one sample, sequenced in a study of spatial heterogeneity in lung cancer. TCRdb re-analysed the 5' RACE reads in MiXCR, keeping a single row per CDR3 protein. Of 14,000 to 15,000 distinct CDR3 sequences listed, approximately 10% were seen once; the top ten hold approximately 35%. Time point described: sample taken at primary tumor resection. Material for sequencing was whole RNA from tumor, nontumor lung or frozen PBMC, left unsorted. The sequences come from PBMCs, collected at surgery. The receptor set was obtained from a female donor with early-stage non-small cell lung cancer.

This clonotype was detected many times. J is TRBJ1-1 and V is TRBV6-6; 9 bases are shared with TRBD1. Unmatched junction bases numbered 12, after V lost 5 bases and J lost 5 bases. Germline values: CDR1 MNHNY, CDR2 SVGAGI (reference sequence). This CDR3 region has 16 residues. CDR3 amino acids: CASSLPGQGVGTEAFF. CDR3 coding DNA: TGTGCCAGCAGTCTCCCGGGACAGGGCGTGGGGACTGAAGCTTTCTTT.

This chain links TRBV2 with TRBJ2-5; D ambiguous. The V gene lost 6 bases and the J gene lost 5 bases, with 19 bases spanning the gap. Germline V gene lookup returns CDR1 SNHLY and CDR2 FYNNEI. The CDR3 has 15 amino acids. The CDR3 nucleotides are TGTGCCAGCAGGGGTAACGCAGCCCCACTCGAGACCCAGTACTTC. This encodes CASRGNAAPLETQYF.

This clonotype was counted many times. The rearrangement joins TRBV11-2 to TRBJ2-2, with a tentative D call TRBD2 (6 bases). This CDR3 contains 14 residues. Trimming removed 5 bases at V and 4 bases at J, with 11 bases between. Germline values: CDR1 SGHAT, CDR2 FQNNGV. The CDR3 loop is CASSLSGGTGELFF. CDR3 in DNA: TGTGCCAGCAGCCTTAGCGGCGGCACCGGGGAGCTGTTTTTT.

This clonotype was picked up many times. The rearrangement uses TRBV4-1 and TRBJ2-1; TRBD1 is a possible D gene (6 bases). Germline V gene lookup returns CDR1 MGHRA and CDR2 YSYEKL. Between the trimmed V and J ends, which lost 0 bases and 8 bases, there was a span of 14 bases. The CDR3 contains 15 residues. Written as DNA, the CDR3 is TGCGCCAGCAGCCAAGAATCACAGGGATTCGATGAGCAGTTCTTC. Protein product: CASSQESQGFDEQFF.

The genes are TRBV25-1 and TRBJ2-2; unclear D gene. The germline V gene encodes CDR1 MGHDK and CDR2 SYGVNS. The length of the CDR3 is 12 residues. Trimming took off 3 bases at V and 4 bases at J, with 3 bases between the two ends. Written as DNA, the CDR3 is TGTGCCAGCAGTGAGTTCACCGGGGAGCTGTTTTTT. This codes for CASSEFTGELFF.

This clonotype was picked up many times. The V and J genes are TRBV28 and TRBJ2-1; D unresolved. The CDR3 has 12 residues. Germline assignment: CDR1 MDHEN and CDR2 SYDVKM. The V end was cut by 6 bases, the J end by 7 bases, with 10 bases between. The CDR3 DNA sequence: TGTGCCAGCAGGGTCGGGCGGAATGAGCAGTTCTTC. It codes for CASRVGRNEQFF.

This clonotype was seen repeatedly, ten times or more. The CDR3 DNA reads TGCAGTGCTCCCACCACAGTAGGACACGAGCAGTACTTC. Translated: CSAPTTVGHEQYF. The chain carries TRBV20-1 and TRBJ2-7; D gene uncertain. The CDR3 totals 13 residues. V was cut by 5 bases and J by 5 bases, with 16 bases left in between. Per germline, CDR1 DFQATT and CDR2 SNEGSKA (reference sequence).

This clonotype was observed at least ten times. The CDR3 coding sequence is TGTGCCAGCAGTTTATCGGGGGCTTCCCACAATGAGCAGTTCTTC. The encoded protein is CASSLSGASHNEQFF. V is TRBV27 and J is TRBJ2-1; tentatively, D is TRBD1 (6 bases). The CDR3 is 15 amino acids. CDR1 and CDR2 from the germline V gene are MNHEY and SMNVEV (reference sequence). V lost 0 bases and J lost 5, with 11 bases in between.

This clonotype was observed many times. The J gene is TRBJ2-4, the V gene TRBV13; 11 bases agree with TRBD1. V dropped 5 bases and J dropped 7; count of bases not matched to a gene: 7. The germline V gene encodes CDR1 PRHDT and CDR2 FYEKMQ (reference sequence). This CDR3 is built from 15 residues. As DNA, the CDR3 is TGTGCCAGCAGCCCATGGGGACAGGGGGGGAACATTCAGTACTTC. Protein product: CASSPWGQGGNIQYF.

This clonotype appeared many times. V and J are TRBV28 and TRBJ1-5; D is possibly TRBD1 (5 bases). This CDR3 has 15 amino acids. V lost 6 bases and J 1 base, leaving 13 bases between the germline ends. Per the germline V gene, CDR1 is MDHEN and CDR2 is SYDVKM. The CDR3 reads CASRGNQGSNQPQHF. The CDR3 coding sequence is TGTGCCAGCAGGGGTAATCAGGGAAGCAATCAGCCCCAGCATTTT.

Ten or more counts support this clonotype. The chain carries TRBV12-3 or TRBV12-4 and TRBJ1-1; 7 nucleotides align to TRBD1. The CDR3 has 14 amino acids. Trimming cost V 3 bases and J 0 bases; bases outside gene matches: 1. CDR3 residues: CASSFGTVNTEAFF. In DNA form, the CDR3 reads TGTGCCAGCAGTTTCGGGACAGTGAACACTGAAGCTTTCTTT.

For the CDR3, the DNA is TGCGCCAGCAGTGAGGGGGACTATGGCTACACCTTC. Its translation: CASSEGDYGYTF. This sequence joins TRBV10-1 and TRBJ1-2; D call uncertain. The CDR3 loop spans 12 amino acids. Trimming removed 2 bases from V and 3 bases from J, with 4 bases in between. Per germline, CDR1 WNHNN and CDR2 SYGVQD (reference sequence).

This clonotype appeared many times. V usage is TRBV3-1 and J usage is TRBJ2-2; D possibly corresponds to TRBD1 (6 bases). This CDR3 contains 15 residues. CDR1 LGHDT and CDR2 YNNKEL come from the germline V gene (reference sequence). Trimming stripped 2 bases from V and 7 bases from J, with 14 bases between. The CDR3 here is CASSQLDSRVGELFF. CDR3 in DNA: TGTGCCAGCAGCCAACTGGACAGCCGGGTCGGGGAGCTGTTTTTT.

By sample share, this clonotype is medium-sized (0.01 to 0.1%). V usage is TRBV19 and J usage is TRBJ2-3; no reliable D call. Deletions cut 5 bases from V and 0 bases from J, with 9 bases between. Germline V lookup: CDR1 LNHDA, CDR2 SQIVND (reference sequence). The CDR3 loop spans 14 amino acids. CDR3 coding DNA: TGTGCCAGTAGTGTGCATGGGAGCACAGATACGCAGTATTTT. Its protein product is CASSVHGSTDTQYF.

At least ten counts were recorded for this clonotype. The chain uses TRBV27 and TRBJ2-7; TRBD1 aligns across 9 bases. Germline CDR1 reads MNHEY; CDR2 reads SMNVEV (reference sequence). With V trimmed by 3 bases and J by 5 bases, 5 bases remained unmatched. This CDR3 comprises 14 residues. CDR3: CASSLGTGLDEQYF. CDR3 nucleotides: TGTGCCAGCAGTTTGGGGACAGGGCTGGACGAGCAGTACTTC.

This clonotype was detected ten times or more. The chain joins TRBV11-2 to TRBJ1-1, with D tentatively TRBD1 (6 bases). V was cut by 0 bases and J by 5 bases, with 16 bases left in between. Germline CDR1 is SGHAT and CDR2 is FQNNGV. This CDR3 is built from 16 residues. The CDR3, as DNA: TGTGCCAGCAGCTTAGAGGCGTACAGGGTCGATACTGAAGCTTTCTTT. It specifies CASSLEAYRVDTEAFF.

The gene calls are TRBV6-4 and TRBJ2-7; TRBD2 agrees at 9 bases. The V and J ends lost 3 bases and 1 base, in that order; junction bases with no gene match: 4. There are 15 residues in the CDR3. CDR1 and CDR2 (germline): MRHNA, SNTAGT. This chain's CDR3 is CASSEAGGSSYEQYF. CDR3 nucleotide sequence: TGTGCCAGCAGTGAAGCGGGGGGCTCTTCCTACGAGCAGTACTTC.

The sample holds many counts of this clonotype. The chain recombines TRBV2 with TRBJ2-7; no reliable D call. The ends were cut back, 4 bases at V and 1 base at J, with 11 bases in the middle. Germline V gene sequence: CDR1 SNHLY, CDR2 FYNNEI. CDR3 length: 14 residues. The CDR3 sequence is CASSVLERSYEQYF. The DNA for the CDR3 is TGTGCCAGCAGTGTACTGGAACGATCCTACGAGCAGTACTTC.

The chain joins TRBV7-9 to TRBJ1-2, with D possibly matching TRBD1 (6 bases). The CDR3 loop spans 16 amino acids. V was shortened by 5 bases and J by 1 base, with 17 bases between the two germline ends. Germline assignment: CDR1 SEHNR and CDR2 FQNEAQ (reference sequence). The CDR3 loop is CASSRGSQGHNYGYTF. The CDR3 DNA reads TGTGCCAGCAGCCGCGGTTCCCAGGGGCATAACTATGGCTACACCTTC.